The 23 T cell receptor beta chains below all came from one sample that was sequenced in a study of OX40 agonist ivuxolimab in advanced cancers. Produced via immunoSEQ multiplex PCR; TCRdb's table is partial and in-frame only. Among tens of thousands of clones listed, about 80% were seen once. Specimen: CD4+ or CD8+ T cells sorted from blood, collected in a trial of the OX40 agonist ivuxolimab. The receptor source for this set is an adult with an advanced solid tumor such as melanoma, head and neck, liver or kidney cancer.

In its sample, this clone was seen a few times. J is TRBJ2-3 and V is TRBV25-1; 8 bases match TRBD1. Germline CDR1 and CDR2: MGHDK and SYGVNS. The CDR3 loop spans 17 amino acids. V gave up 4 bases and J gave up 2 bases; unmatched junction bases: 11. CDR3 protein: CASSAHWTGIPTDTQYF. CDR3 nucleotides: TGTGCCAGCAGTGCCCACTGGACAGGGATCCCCACAGATACGCAGTATTTT.

This rearrangement joins TRBV7-2 to TRBJ1-6; the D gene is possibly TRBD1 (6 bases). Germline V gene lookup returns CDR1 SGHTA and CDR2 FQGNSA. CDR3 length: 14 residues. Trimming took 5 bases from V and 10 from J, leaving 15 bases between them. Here the CDR3 DNA reads TGTGCCAGCAGCAACAGGGTAGGGAACTCACCCCTCCACTTT. The encoded protein is CASSNRVGNSPLHF.

The rearrangement uses TRBV9 and TRBJ2-5; D possibly uses TRBD1 or TRBD2 (5 bases each). Germline V CDR1 and CDR2: SGDLS, YYNGEE. V was clipped by 4 bases and J by 5 bases, with 18 bases between them. This CDR3 is built from 15 residues. The DNA for the CDR3 is TGTGCCAGCAGCTCAAGTCCGGGACGAGGGGAGACCCAGTACTTC. This gives the protein CASSSSPGRGETQYF.

This clone was seen only once. The chain links TRBV5-6 to TRBJ2-5; 11 nucleotides line up with TRBD2. Germline values: CDR1 SGHDT, CDR2 YYEEEE. The length of the CDR3 is 15 residues. Trimming took 0 bases from V and 5 from J; bases not matched to a gene: 3. In DNA, the CDR3 is TGTGCCAGCAGCTTGGCACTAGCGGGGGCGGAGACCCAGTACTTC. It specifies CASSLALAGAETQYF. Together with reference TRBV5-6 and TRBJ2-5, the CDR3 gives the full variable domain: DAGVTQSPTHLIKTRGQQVTLRCSPKSGHDTVSWYQQALGQGPQFIFQYYEEEERQRGNFPDRFSGHQFPNYSSELNVNALLLGDSALYLCASSLALAGAETQYFGPGTRLLVL.

The chain combines TRBV27 with TRBJ2-1, with D possibly called TRBD1 or TRBD2 (5 bases each). CDR3 length: 14 amino acids. Germline lookup yields CDR1 MNHEY and CDR2 SMNVEV (reference sequence). V dropped 5 bases and J dropped 7 bases, with 15 bases sitting between them. CDR3 amino acids: CASSPGTMGNEQFF. The CDR3, as DNA: TGTGCCAGCAGTCCTGGGACCATGGGGAATGAGCAGTTCTTC.

The genes are TRBV15 and TRBJ2-5; D is perhaps TRBD2 (6 bases). Germline assignment: CDR1 LNHNV and CDR2 YYDKDF (reference sequence). V lost 1 base and J 5 bases, leaving 11 bases between the germline ends. This CDR3 has 14 amino acids. The CDR3 spells CATSRGGDPETQYF. The CDR3 nucleotides read TGTGCCACCAGCAGAGGGGGGGACCCCGAGACCCAGTACTTC.

The chain links TRBV19 to TRBJ2-1; TRBD1 might be the D (5 bases). This CDR3 is built from 16 residues. The V gene lost 3 bases and the J gene lost 6 bases, with 18 bases spanning the gap. Germline assignment: CDR1 LNHDA and CDR2 SQIVND (reference sequence). CDR3 region: CASSIARPGYGNEQFF. Here the CDR3 DNA reads TGTGCCAGTAGTATCGCGAGGCCAGGGTATGGCAATGAGCAGTTCTTC.

The chain has TRBV7-3 and TRBJ2-4; tentative D call: TRBD2 (6 bases). The CDR3 has 19 amino acids. Trimming took off 5 bases at V and 0 bases at J, with 23 bases between the two ends. Germline V gene lookup returns CDR1 SGHTA and CDR2 FQGTGA. In nucleotides, the CDR3 is TGTGCCAGCAGCCCTCTCCAGCGGGCGTGGGTGAGAGCCAAAAACATTCAGTACTTC. It specifies CASSPLQRAWVRAKNIQYF.

J is TRBJ1-5 and V is TRBV18; 7 nucleotides agree with TRBD1. The germline gives CDR1 KGHSH, CDR2 LQKENI. This CDR3 has 15 amino acids. Trimming removed 6 bases from V and 7 bases from J; junction bases left unmatched: 12. CDR3 loop: CASSGQTGAQQPQHF. The CDR3 nucleotides are TGTGCCAGCTCTGGACAAACAGGGGCCCAGCAGCCCCAGCATTTT.

This clone appeared a single time. The chain has TRBV6-1 and TRBJ2-5; 8 bases agree with TRBD1. CDR1 and CDR2 from the germline V gene are MNHNS and SASEGT. V lost 2 bases, J lost 4 bases, and 3 bases stayed unmatched. The CDR3 covers 14 residues. In DNA, the CDR3 is TGTGCCAGCAGTGAAACAGGGGGACGAGAGACCCAGTACTTC. It translates to CASSETGGRETQYF.

The V gene is TRBV5-4, the J gene TRBJ2-5; 14 bases agree with TRBD2. With V trimmed by 0 bases and J by 5 bases, 3 bases remained unmatched. Germline V gives CDR1 SGHNT, CDR2 YYREEE (reference sequence). CDR3 length: 16 amino acids. CDR3 DNA sequence: TGTGCCAGCAGCTTGGGGACTAGCGGGGGGCCCGAGACCCAGTACTTC. Translation gives CASSLGTSGGPETQYF.

The chain uses TRBV28 and TRBJ1-2, with unresolved D. Germline assignment: CDR1 MDHEN and CDR2 SYDVKM. Trimming took 3 bases from V and 7 from J, leaving 9 bases between them. The CDR3 runs 12 residues. Written as DNA, the CDR3 is TGTGCCAGCAGTTTGGCAGGCGCTGGCTACACCTTC. Encoded protein: CASSLAGAGYTF.

The chain carries TRBV7-9 and TRBJ2-7, with D perhaps being TRBD1 or TRBD2 (6 bases each). Trimming left V 5 bases short and J 4 bases short, with 15 bases between. The CDR3 loop spans 14 amino acids. Germline V lookup: CDR1 SEHNR, CDR2 FQNEAQ (reference sequence). The CDR3 nucleotides read TGTGCCAGCAGCCCGAGAGGGGGGCTATACGAGCAGTACTTC. As protein: CASSPRGGLYEQYF.

The chain couples TRBV9 to TRBJ2-5, with 7 positions matching TRBD2. With 3 bases clipped from V and 6 bases from J, the junction kept 8 bases outside the gene matches. This CDR3 contains 14 residues. Per germline, CDR1 SGDLS and CDR2 YYNGEE. CDR3 DNA: TGTGCCAGCAGCGCAATGGGGGGGTTGCAGACCCAGTACTTC. Translation: CASSAMGGLQTQYF.

The gene calls are TRBV5-1 and TRBJ2-7; 8 bases are shared with TRBD1. The CDR3 is 13 amino acids. The germline CDR1 and CDR2 sequences are SGHRS and YFSETQ. V gave up 4 bases and J gave up 3 bases; unmatched junction bases: 3. The CDR3 DNA follows: TGCGCCAGCAGCACCGGGACAGGCTACGAGCAGTACTTC. It is translated as CASSTGTGYEQYF.

The chain couples TRBV30 to TRBJ1-6; 7 bases align to TRBD1. This CDR3 is 12 amino acids long. V dropped 5 bases and J dropped 5; count of bases not matched to a gene: 0. Germline V gene lookup returns CDR1 GTSNPN and CDR2 SVGIG (reference sequence). DNA of the CDR3: TGTGCCTGGGACAGGGATAATTCACCCCTCCACTTT. This gives the protein CAWDRDNSPLHF.

The chain recombines TRBV11-2 with TRBJ1-1, with D perhaps matching TRBD1 (6 bases). Trimming left V 7 bases short and J 5 bases short, with 20 bases between. From germline, CDR1 is SGHAT and CDR2 FQNNGV. This CDR3 has 15 residues. CDR3 bases: TGTGCCAGCACCCCGGAGGGGGGGTCACAAACTGAAGCTTTCTTT. Translated, it gives CASTPEGGSQTEAFF.

The chain combines TRBV9 with TRBJ1-6; a weak D match, TRBD1 (5 bases). The CDR3 length is 14 residues. The V end was cut by 3 bases, the J end by 10 bases, with 14 bases between. Germline V lookup: CDR1 SGDLS, CDR2 YYNGEE. The CDR3 is CASSAGQGISPLHF. The CDR3 DNA follows: TGTGCCAGCAGCGCCGGGCAGGGAATATCACCCCTCCACTTT. Filled out from reference TRBV9 and TRBJ1-6, the complete variable domain reads DSGVTQTPKHLITATGQRVTLRCSPRSGDLSVYWYQQSLDQGLQFLIQYYNGEERAKGNILERFSAQQFPDLHSELNLSSLELGDSALYFCASSAGQGISPLHFGNGTRLTVT.

This chain links TRBV7-3 with TRBJ2-3; possibly TRBD1 or TRBD2 for D (5 bases each). This CDR3 has 18 residues. Trimming removed 2 bases from V and 1 base from J, with 19 bases in between. In germline, CDR1 is SGHTA, CDR2 FQGTGA. CDR3 DNA sequence: TGTGCCAGCAGCTTAGGGACCGGCATCCTGACTCGCACAGATACGCAGTATTTT. Encoded protein: CASSLGTGILTRTDTQYF. Combining the CDR3 with reference TRBV7-3 and TRBJ2-3 gives the whole variable domain GAGVSQTPSNKVTEKGKYVELRCDPISGHTALYWYRQSLGQGPEFLIYFQGTGAADDSGLPNDRFFAVRPEGSVSTLKIQRTERGDSAVYLCASSLGTGILTRTDTQYFGPGTRLTVL.

The rearrangement uses TRBV4-2 and TRBJ2-5; the D is unclear. Between the trimmed V and J ends, which lost 0 bases and 5 bases, there was a span of 4 bases. The CDR3 length is 12 residues. Germline V lookup: CDR1 LGHNA, CDR2 YNFKEQ. Here the CDR3 DNA reads TGTGCCAGCAGCCAAGATTTGGAGACCCAGTACTTC. Translation: CASSQDLETQYF.

This clone was picked up one time. The gene calls are TRBV18 and TRBJ1-1, with 8 bases aligning to TRBD1. V was pared by 6 bases and J by 3 bases, with 6 bases of the junction left unmatched. CDR1 is KGHSH, CDR2 LQKENI, per germline. This CDR3 is built from 14 residues. The CDR3 region has the DNA TGTGCCAGCTCCGCCGGGACAGGAGACACTGAAGCTTTCTTT. It specifies CASSAGTGDTEAFF.

The V and J genes are TRBV6-6 and TRBJ1-3; no clear D gene. The germline V and J ends were trimmed by 7 bases and 4 bases, with 11 bases remaining between them. The CDR3 has 13 amino acids. The germline V gene encodes CDR1 MNHNY and CDR2 SVGAGI (reference sequence). CDR3 sequence reads: CASTRDLGNTIYF. CDR3 bases: TGTGCCAGCACCCGCGACCTCGGAAACACCATATATTTT.

This sequence joins TRBV13 and TRBJ1-4, with D unresolved. Germline V CDR1 and CDR2: PRHDT, FYEKMQ (reference sequence). With 7 bases removed from V and 4 bases from J, the gap between germline ends came to 19 bases. The CDR3 has 16 amino acids. The CDR3 here is CASTYGPLKSNEKLFF. The CDR3 DNA sequence: TGTGCCAGCACCTATGGCCCGTTGAAGAGTAATGAAAAACTGTTTTTT.